This T cell receptor beta chain was identified during a study of blood T cell repertoires in COVID-19. Turning to the study itself: The United States, Italy and Spain were the sources of the acute and convalescent COVID-19 samples. PBMCs, B-cell-depleted T cells, or T cells provided the cDNA or gDNA that made up the material.

The assay was immunoSEQ multiplex PCR, and TCRdb's table has in-frame clones only and misses some. The sample carries about 180,000 clones, roughly nine tenths recorded once. The V gene lost 5 bases and the J gene lost 4 bases, with 6 bases spanning the gap. Per the germline V gene, CDR1 is MNHEY and CDR2 is SVGAGI. The CDR3 extends over 11 amino acids. Sequenced sample: peripheral blood. The genes are TRBV6-5 and TRBJ2-7; D gene uncertain. The receptor was derived from a man between 18 and 29 years old who had recovered from COVID-19. CDR3 bases: TGTGCCAGCAGTACGACTTACGAGCAGTACTTC. This encodes CASSTTYEQYF.